These 32 T cell receptor beta chains came from one sample sequenced in a study of blood T cells in healthy people across ages (dated by TCRdb to the mid-2010s). Receptors were amplified or captured by 5' RACE. Sequencing used an Illumina HiSeq 2500. A second PCR of about 7 to 12 cycles was performed with a sample-barcoded 5' primer and a J-beta primer mix. The public reads were quality trimmed at Q25 with fastp and then assembled into clones with MiXCR by TCRdb, keeping productive beta chains. Here each entry gathers all rows of one CDR3 protein and keeps the most common genes and DNA. The sample data list nearly 800,000 distinct CDR3 sequences, and 56% of these were observed just once. More than 25% of the sample is held by the ten biggest clonotypes. Sequenced material: blood. The receptors were gathered from a man in his forties in good health.

The chain uses TRBV20-1 and TRBJ2-7; TRBD2 matches at 11 bases. This CDR3 has 17 residues. The trim removed 0 bases at V and 0 bases at J, leaving 7 bases unmatched. The V gene's germline CDR1 is DFQATT and CDR2 SNEGSKA (reference sequence). CDR3 nucleotides: TGCAGTGCTAGAGATTTTGGGACTAGCGGACACTCCTACGAGCAGTACTTC. As protein: CSARDFGTSGHSYEQYF.

The chain recombines TRBV7-2 with TRBJ2-5, with 7 nucleotides matching TRBD2. CDR3 length equals 15 residues. Germline V gene lookup returns CDR1 SGHTA and CDR2 FQGNSA. Trimming at V came to 2 bases and at J to 0 bases, leaving 3 bases not matched to a gene. The CDR3 is CASSLFRGDQETQYF. The CDR3 DNA reads as TGTGCCAGCAGCTTATTCCGGGGGGACCAAGAGACCCAGTACTTC. The full variable domain, with the rest looked up from reference TRBV7-2 and TRBJ2-5, is GAGVSQSPSNKVTEKGKDVELRCDPISGHTALYWYRQSLGQGLEFLIYFQGNSAPDKSGLPSDRFSAERTGGSVSTLTIQRTQQEDSAVYLCASSLFRGDQETQYFGPGTRLLVL.

This clonotype showed up just a few times. The V gene is TRBV15, the J gene TRBJ2-1, with 7 bases lining up with TRBD1. V shed 1 base, J shed 9 bases, and the junction held 12 bases outside the gene matches. There are 16 residues in the CDR3. Germline assignment: CDR1 LNHNV and CDR2 YYDKDF (reference sequence). The CDR3 here is CATSRVRQGVNSEQFF. CDR3 DNA: TGTGCCACCAGCAGAGTCCGGCAGGGGGTAAATAGTGAGCAGTTCTTC.

V gene TRBV27 combines with J gene TRBJ2-5; D might be TRBD2 (5 bases). CDR1 and CDR2 from the germline V gene are MNHEY and SMNVEV (reference sequence). The CDR3 sequence is 13 residues long. V was clipped by 4 bases and J by 11 bases, with 17 bases between them. In nucleotides, the CDR3 is TGTGCCAGCAGTTCCGGTCACGGGTGGGAGCAGTACTTC. The encoded protein is CASSSGHGWEQYF.

The chain uses TRBV7-9 and TRBJ2-5; D gene ambiguous. The germline V and J ends were trimmed by 4 bases and 1 base, with 22 bases remaining between them. This CDR3 comprises 18 residues. Germline CDR1 reads SEHNR; CDR2 reads FQNEAQ (reference sequence). This CDR3 is CASSSTVGPDVFQETQYF. In nucleotides, the CDR3 is TGTGCCAGCAGCTCGACTGTGGGCCCGGACGTATTCCAAGAGACCCAGTACTTC.

This clonotype occurred a few times. The chain links TRBV4-3 to TRBJ2-5, with a tentative D call TRBD1 (6 bases). V lost 0 bases and J 4 bases, leaving 18 bases between the germline ends. Germline V gives CDR1 LGHNA, CDR2 YSLEER. CDR3 length: 17 amino acids. The chain's CDR3 is CASSQDHPLAGAETQYF. CDR3 in DNA: TGCGCCAGCAGCCAAGATCATCCCCTAGCAGGGGCAGAGACCCAGTACTTC.

V gene TRBV20-1 combines with J gene TRBJ1-5; D is possibly TRBD1 (5 bases). The germline V and J ends were trimmed by 3 bases and 10 bases, with 19 bases remaining between them. This CDR3 has 14 amino acids. Germline V CDR1 and CDR2: DFQATT, SNEGSKA (reference sequence). CDR3 DNA: TGCAGTGCTAGCACCCCGGCAGGGACCTTCCCCCAGCATTTT. Protein sequence: CSASTPAGTFPQHF.

This clonotype occurred many times. The J gene is TRBJ2-7, the V gene TRBV7-2; the match to TRBD2 covers 8 bases. CDR3 length: 14 residues. Germline CDR1 is SGHTA and CDR2 is FQGNSA. Trimming cost V 2 bases and J 5 bases; bases outside gene matches: 5. The CDR3 region has the DNA TGTGCCAGCAGCTTACAAGCGGGAGCAAACGAGCAGTACTTC. The encoded protein is CASSLQAGANEQYF. The whole variable domain, filled in from reference TRBV7-2 and TRBJ2-7, reads GAGVSQSPSNKVTEKGKDVELRCDPISGHTALYWYRQSLGQGLEFLIYFQGNSAPDKSGLPSDRFSAERTGGSVSTLTIQRTQQEDSAVYLCASSLQAGANEQYFGPGTRLTVT.

This clonotype was seen a few times. V is TRBV11-2 and J is TRBJ1-2, with no clear D. Germline V gives CDR1 SGHAT, CDR2 FQNNGV. The CDR3 has 15 residues. Between the trimmed V and J ends, which lost 5 bases and 2 bases, there was a span of 15 bases. The CDR3 nucleotides are TGTGCCAGCAGCCTACGGATGGGCGGCAACTATGGCTACACCTTC. This encodes CASSLRMGGNYGYTF.

This clonotype was found a few times. The chain uses TRBV7-6 and TRBJ2-1, with a weak D call TRBD2 (6 bases). V shed 8 bases and J shed 0 bases, with 11 bases lying between them. Germline V CDR1 and CDR2: SGHVS, FNYEAQ. This CDR3 comprises 14 residues. The CDR3 DNA follows: TGTGCCAGCGGAATTAGCGGCTCCTACAATGAGCAGTTCTTC. Its protein product is CASGISGSYNEQFF.

This clonotype was recorded at least ten times. In DNA form, the CDR3 reads TGTGCCAGCAGCCAACATGGTGAAACCTACGAGCAGTACTTC. Translated: CASSQHGETYEQYF. This chain links TRBV28 with TRBJ2-7; D call uncertain. V lost 6 bases, J lost 2 bases, and 14 bases lay in between. The CDR3 is 14 residues long. Germline V lookup: CDR1 MDHEN, CDR2 SYDVKM. The full variable domain, its missing parts supplied by reference TRBV28 and TRBJ2-7, is DVKVTQSSRYLVKRTGEKVFLECVQDMDHENMFWYRQDPGLGLRLIYFSYDVKMKEKGDIPEGYSVSREKKERFSLILESASTNQTSMYLCASSQHGETYEQYFGPGTRLTVT.

This clonotype was found a few times. V is TRBV5-1 and J is TRBJ2-3, with 13 bases fitting TRBD2. J was trimmed by 2 bases and V by 0 bases; bases with no gene match: 3. Per the germline V gene, CDR1 is SGHRS and CDR2 is YFSETQ. This CDR3 is 17 amino acids long. CDR3 residues: CASSLEGLAGLTDTQYF. CDR3 nucleotide sequence: TGCGCCAGCAGCTTGGAGGGACTAGCGGGACTCACAGATACGCAGTATTTT.

This chain joins TRBV11-3 and TRBJ2-2; D ambiguous. The CDR3 is made up of 15 amino acids. V was cut by 7 bases and J by 6 bases, with 18 bases left in between. The germline CDR1 and CDR2 sequences are SGHNT and YENEEA. DNA for the CDR3: TGTGCCAGCACGTCAACTCGCCCCACGGCCGGGGAGCTGTTTTTT. Translated: CASTSTRPTAGELFF.

This rearrangement joins TRBV20-1 to TRBJ2-3; 7 nucleotides align to TRBD2. The CDR3 covers 14 residues. V trimming: 6 bases; J trimming: 4 bases; junction bases outside the gene matches: 10. From germline, CDR1 is DFQATT and CDR2 SNEGSKA (reference sequence). This CDR3 reads CSATGRELSDTQYF. The CDR3 DNA follows: TGCAGTGCAACGGGGAGGGAGCTCTCAGATACGCAGTATTTT.

This clonotype has just a few counts. V is TRBV4-1 and J is TRBJ1-1, with 8 bases lining up with TRBD1. Per germline, CDR1 MGHRA and CDR2 YSYEKL. The CDR3 runs to 15 residues. V shed 6 bases, J shed 4 bases, and the junction held 10 bases outside the gene matches. The CDR3 nucleotides are TGCGCCAGCAGGGTCAGGGGGACAGGCCTCACTGAAGCTTTCTTT. This sequence encodes CASRVRGTGLTEAFF.

This clonotype was picked up a small number of times. This chain links TRBV21-1 with TRBJ2-1; the table's TRBD1 call for D was not verified on the DNA. TRBV21-1 is recorded as a pseudogene. This CDR3 has 15 residues. The DNA for the CDR3 is TGTGCCAGCAGCAAAGAGGGACAGTACTACAATGAGCAGTTCTTC. It yields the protein CASSKEGQYYNEQFF.

V and J are TRBV28 and TRBJ2-7; 9 nucleotides align to TRBD2. Germline V lookup: CDR1 MDHEN, CDR2 SYDVKM. This CDR3 has 15 amino acids. V shed 4 bases, J shed 7 bases, and the junction held 11 bases outside the gene matches. Here the CDR3 reads CASSSLAGDRNEQYF. CDR3 sequence (DNA): TGTGCCAGCAGTTCTTTAGCGGGGGATAGAAATGAGCAGTACTTC.

CDR3 loop: CASSQDFNSGGQETQYF. In DNA, the CDR3 is TGTGCCAGCAGCCAAGATTTTAATAGCGGGGGACAAGAGACCCAGTACTTC. This chain links TRBV3-1 with TRBJ2-4, with 9 bases that match TRBD2. The J call is doubtful: the DNA matches TRBJ2-5 better. CDR1 is LGHDT, CDR2 YNNKEL, per germline (reference sequence). This CDR3 is built from 17 residues.

This sequence joins TRBV12-3 or TRBV12-4 and TRBJ2-3; 11 nucleotides align to TRBD2. This CDR3 comprises 16 residues. Trimming took 4 bases from V and 3 from J; bases not matched to a gene: 6. The CDR3 sequence is CASSSPLAGETDTQYF. Here the CDR3 DNA reads TGTGCCAGCAGTTCCCCACTAGCGGGGGAGACAGATACGCAGTATTTT.

With respect to this clonotype: Sequence at one end of the junction differs from germline and may be a read error. The chain has TRBV12-5 and TRBJ2-2, with D possibly TRBD2 on 6 matching bases. The length of the CDR3 is 14 residues. CDR1 and CDR2 (germline): LGHNT, FRNRAP. CDR3 bases: TGTGCTAGTGGTCTGGTCGGGAGCACCGGGGAGCTGTTTTTT. Its translation is CASGLVGSTGELFF.

The chain is built from TRBV4-3 and TRBJ2-1, with 10 positions matching TRBD2. The CDR3 length is 15 residues. Trimming cost V 4 bases and J 4 bases; bases outside gene matches: 4. CDR1 is LGHNA, CDR2 YSLEER, per germline. The CDR3 region is CASSPELAGYNEQFF. The CDR3 coding sequence is TGCGCCAGCAGCCCTGAACTAGCGGGATACAATGAGCAGTTCTTC.

A few counts support this clonotype. J is TRBJ2-3 and V is TRBV7-9; D perhaps matches TRBD1 (6 bases). With 3 bases removed from V and 2 bases from J, the gap between germline ends came to 12 bases. CDR1 is SEHNR, CDR2 FQNEAQ, per germline (reference sequence). This CDR3 is 15 amino acids long. This CDR3 reads CASSFTDSYTDTQYF. For the CDR3, the DNA is TGTGCCAGCAGCTTTACGGACAGCTACACAGATACGCAGTATTTT.

This clonotype appeared a few times. This rearrangement joins TRBV12-3 or TRBV12-4 to TRBJ2-5; D is perhaps TRBD1 or TRBD2 (5 bases each). Trimming removed 6 bases at V and 8 bases at J, with 13 bases between. This CDR3 region has 12 residues. The CDR3 DNA follows: TGTGCCAGCAGCCCCGGGGCGTCAACCCAGTACTTC. This encodes CASSPGASTQYF.

J is TRBJ2-3 and V is TRBV7-2; D gene unclear. The CDR3 covers 16 residues. V was clipped by 1 base and J by 0 bases, with 11 bases between them. CDR1 SGHTA and CDR2 FQGNSA come from the germline V gene. The CDR3 protein is CASSLVSVTSTDTQYF. CDR3 DNA sequence: TGTGCCAGCAGCTTAGTCTCGGTGACTAGCACAGATACGCAGTATTTT.

The genes are TRBV6-5 and TRBJ1-6; D is unclear. V lost 7 bases, J lost 0 bases, and 13 bases lay in between. The germline CDR1 and CDR2 sequences are MNHEY and SVGAGI. There are 16 residues in the CDR3. The CDR3 DNA reads as TGTGCCAGCACTCCACTACACAGCTCCTATAATTCACCCCTCCACTTT. This gives the protein CASTPLHSSYNSPLHF.

This clonotype was observed a single time. V is TRBV19 and J is TRBJ2-3; no firm D call. The germline V gene encodes CDR1 LNHDA and CDR2 SQIVND (reference sequence). CDR3 length: 12 residues. Between the trimmed V and J ends, which lost 3 bases and 8 bases, there was a span of 9 bases. The CDR3 is CASSISLGTQYF. The CDR3 region has the DNA TGTGCCAGTAGTATCTCATTAGGTACGCAGTATTTT.

The J gene is TRBJ1-1, the V gene TRBV20-1; TRBD1 agrees at 9 bases. Trimming removed 4 bases from V and 0 bases from J; junction bases left unmatched: 12. The CDR3 contains 17 residues. Germline V lookup: CDR1 DFQATT, CDR2 SNEGSKA (reference sequence). The CDR3 bases are TGCAGTGCTAATCTGCTGGACAGGGGAAGCATGAACACTGAAGCTTTCTTT. It codes for CSANLLDRGSMNTEAFF.

The rearrangement uses TRBV28 and TRBJ2-7; D uncertain. The germline CDR1 and CDR2 sequences are MDHEN and SYDVKM. V was shortened by 5 bases and J by 2 bases, with 16 bases between the two germline ends. The CDR3 totals 15 residues. This CDR3 reads CASSPGPPSAYEQYF. The DNA of the CDR3 is TGTGCCAGCAGTCCCGGCCCTCCGAGCGCCTACGAGCAGTACTTC. The full variable domain, rest sourced from reference TRBV28 and TRBJ2-7, is DVKVTQSSRYLVKRTGEKVFLECVQDMDHENMFWYRQDPGLGLRLIYFSYDVKMKEKGDIPEGYSVSREKKERFSLILESASTNQTSMYLCASSPGPPSAYEQYFGPGTRLTVT.

This clonotype was recorded at least ten times. V usage is TRBV9 and J usage is TRBJ2-7; no firm D call. The V gene's germline CDR1 is SGDLS and CDR2 YYNGEE. The germline V and J ends were trimmed by 1 base and 0 bases, with 8 bases remaining between them. This CDR3 is built from 14 residues. CDR3 sequence reads: CASSVTVSSYEQYF. In nucleotides, the CDR3 is TGTGCCAGCAGCGTAACGGTCAGCTCCTACGAGCAGTACTTC.

This clonotype was observed once. The chain employs TRBV11-1 and TRBJ2-1, with D tentatively TRBD2 (5 bases). The CDR3 covers 16 residues. V lost 1 base, J lost 9 bases, and 19 bases lay in between. Germline V lookup: CDR1 SGHAT, CDR2 FQDESV (reference sequence). CDR3: CASSLDSIGVTVEQFF. As DNA, the CDR3 is TGTGCCAGCAGCTTAGATTCTATCGGGGTAACGGTTGAGCAGTTCTTC.

This chain connects TRBV27 to TRBJ1-2; the D gene is possibly TRBD1 (5 bases). V was shortened by 3 bases and J by 2 bases, with 7 bases between the two germline ends. Germline CDR1 is MNHEY and CDR2 is SMNVEV (reference sequence). The CDR3 is made up of 13 amino acids. The DNA for the CDR3 is TGTGCCAGCAGTTTTGGGGGGAACTATGGCTACACCTTC. Its translation: CASSFGGNYGYTF.

The rearrangement links TRBV7-2 to TRBJ2-1; 9 nucleotides match TRBD1. Germline V CDR1 and CDR2: SGHTA, FQGNSA. The CDR3 is 17 residues long. Trimming at V came to 5 bases and at J to 4 bases, leaving 12 bases not matched to a gene. This CDR3 is CASSPRSTGGGYNEQFF. CDR3 bases: TGTGCCAGCAGCCCTCGCTCAACAGGGGGCGGTTACAATGAGCAGTTCTTC.